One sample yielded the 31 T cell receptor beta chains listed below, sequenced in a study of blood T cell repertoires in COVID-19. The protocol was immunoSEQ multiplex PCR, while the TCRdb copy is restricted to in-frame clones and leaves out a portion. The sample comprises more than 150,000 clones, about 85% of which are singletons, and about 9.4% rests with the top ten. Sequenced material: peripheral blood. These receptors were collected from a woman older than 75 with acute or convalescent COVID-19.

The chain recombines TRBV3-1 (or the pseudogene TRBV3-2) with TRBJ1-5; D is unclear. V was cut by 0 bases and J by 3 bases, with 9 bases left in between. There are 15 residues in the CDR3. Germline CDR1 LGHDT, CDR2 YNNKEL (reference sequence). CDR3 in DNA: TGTGCCAGCAGCCAAGATCGTGTTCCCAATCAGCCCCAGCATTTT. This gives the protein CASSQDRVPNQPQHF.

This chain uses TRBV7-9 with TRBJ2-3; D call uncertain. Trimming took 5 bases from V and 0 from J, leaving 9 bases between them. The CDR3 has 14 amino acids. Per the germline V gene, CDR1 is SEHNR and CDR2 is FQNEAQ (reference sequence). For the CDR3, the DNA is TGTGCCAGCAGCCCGGGTCGGAGCACAGATACGCAGTATTTT. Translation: CASSPGRSTDTQYF.

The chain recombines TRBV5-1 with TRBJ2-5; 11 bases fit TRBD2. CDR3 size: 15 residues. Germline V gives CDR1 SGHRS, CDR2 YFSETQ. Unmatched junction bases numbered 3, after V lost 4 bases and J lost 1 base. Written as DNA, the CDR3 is TGCGCCAGCAGCCCCGGGACTAGCGGCCAAGAGACCCAGTACTTC. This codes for CASSPGTSGQETQYF.

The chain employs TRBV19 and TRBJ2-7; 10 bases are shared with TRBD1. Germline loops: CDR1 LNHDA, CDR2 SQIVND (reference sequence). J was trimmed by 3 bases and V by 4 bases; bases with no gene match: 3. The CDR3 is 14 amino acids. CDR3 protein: CASSSRDRGYEQYF. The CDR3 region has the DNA TGTGCCAGTAGTAGCCGGGACAGGGGCTACGAGCAGTACTTC. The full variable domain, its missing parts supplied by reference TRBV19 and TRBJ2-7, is DGGITQSPKYLFRKEGQNVTLSCEQNLNHDAMYWYRQDPGQGLRLIYYSQIVNDFQKGDIAEGYSVSREKKESFPLTVTSAQKNPTAFYLCASSSRDRGYEQYFGPGTRLTVT.

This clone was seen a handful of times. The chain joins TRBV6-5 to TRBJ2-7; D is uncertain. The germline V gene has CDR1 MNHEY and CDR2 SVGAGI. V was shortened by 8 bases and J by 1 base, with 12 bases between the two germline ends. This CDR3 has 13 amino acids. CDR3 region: CASRGSASYEQYF. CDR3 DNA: TGTGCCAGCCGAGGCAGTGCGTCCTACGAGCAGTACTTC.

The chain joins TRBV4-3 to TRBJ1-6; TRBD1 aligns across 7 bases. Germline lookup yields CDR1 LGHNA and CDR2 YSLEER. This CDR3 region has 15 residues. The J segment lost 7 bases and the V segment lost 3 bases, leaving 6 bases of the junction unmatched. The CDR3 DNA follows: TGCGCCAGCAGCCATTCCGGGACAGCAAATTCACCCCTCCACTTT. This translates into CASSHSGTANSPLHF.

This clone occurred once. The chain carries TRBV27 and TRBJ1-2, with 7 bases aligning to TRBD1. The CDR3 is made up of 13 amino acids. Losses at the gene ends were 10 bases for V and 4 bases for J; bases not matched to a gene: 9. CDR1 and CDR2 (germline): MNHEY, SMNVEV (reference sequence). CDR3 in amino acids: CATKQGVPYGYTF. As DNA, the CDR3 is TGTGCCACGAAGCAGGGGGTCCCCTATGGCTACACCTTC.

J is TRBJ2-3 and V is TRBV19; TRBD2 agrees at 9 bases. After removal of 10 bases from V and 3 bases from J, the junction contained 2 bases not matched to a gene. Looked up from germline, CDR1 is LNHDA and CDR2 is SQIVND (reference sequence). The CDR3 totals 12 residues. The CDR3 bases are TGTGCCACCGCGGGGGGGACAGATACGCAGTATTTT. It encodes CATAGGTDTQYF.

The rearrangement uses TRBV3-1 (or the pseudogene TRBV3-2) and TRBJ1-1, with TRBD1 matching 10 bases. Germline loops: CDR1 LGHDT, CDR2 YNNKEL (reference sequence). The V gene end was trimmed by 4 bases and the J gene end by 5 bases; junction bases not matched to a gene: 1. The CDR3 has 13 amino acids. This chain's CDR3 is CASSRQGATEAFF. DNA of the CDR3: TGTGCCAGCAGCCGACAGGGGGCAACTGAAGCTTTCTTT.

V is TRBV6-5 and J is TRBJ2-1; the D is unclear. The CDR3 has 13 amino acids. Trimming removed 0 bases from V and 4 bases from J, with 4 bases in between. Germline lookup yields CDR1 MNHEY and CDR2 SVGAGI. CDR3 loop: CASSYSPYNEQFF. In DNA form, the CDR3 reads TGTGCCAGCAGTTACTCCCCTTACAATGAGCAGTTCTTC.

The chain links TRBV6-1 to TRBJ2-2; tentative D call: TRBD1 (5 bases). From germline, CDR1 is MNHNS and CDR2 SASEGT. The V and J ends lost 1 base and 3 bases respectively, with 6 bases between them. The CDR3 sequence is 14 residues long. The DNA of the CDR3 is TGTGCCAGCAGTGAAGTAGGGGACACCGGGGAGCTGTTTTTT. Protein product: CASSEVGDTGELFF.

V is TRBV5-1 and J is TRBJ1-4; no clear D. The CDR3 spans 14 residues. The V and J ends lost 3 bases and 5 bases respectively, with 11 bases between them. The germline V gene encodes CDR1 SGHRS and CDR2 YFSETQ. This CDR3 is CASSSGGGNEKLFF. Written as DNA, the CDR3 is TGCGCCAGCAGCTCCGGAGGAGGGAATGAAAAACTGTTTTTT.

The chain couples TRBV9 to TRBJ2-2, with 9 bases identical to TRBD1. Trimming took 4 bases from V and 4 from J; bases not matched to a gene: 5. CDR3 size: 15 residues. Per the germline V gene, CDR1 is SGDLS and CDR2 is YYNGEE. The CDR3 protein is CASSLQGAITGELFF. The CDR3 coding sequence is TGTGCCAGCAGCTTACAGGGGGCTATCACCGGGGAGCTGTTTTTT.

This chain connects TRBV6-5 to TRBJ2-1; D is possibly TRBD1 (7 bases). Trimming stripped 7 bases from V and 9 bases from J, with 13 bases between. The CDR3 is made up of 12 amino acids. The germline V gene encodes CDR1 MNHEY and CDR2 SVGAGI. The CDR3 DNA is TGTGCCAGCACCTACCAGGGGGGTGAGCAGTTCTTC. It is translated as CASTYQGGEQFF.

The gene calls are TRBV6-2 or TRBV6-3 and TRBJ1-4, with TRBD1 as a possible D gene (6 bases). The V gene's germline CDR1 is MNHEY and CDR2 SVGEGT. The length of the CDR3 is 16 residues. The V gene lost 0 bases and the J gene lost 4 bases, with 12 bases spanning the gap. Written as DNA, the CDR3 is TGTGCCAGCAGTTACTCATGGGGGCCCGGTAATGAAAAACTGTTTTTT. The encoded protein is CASSYSWGPGNEKLFF.

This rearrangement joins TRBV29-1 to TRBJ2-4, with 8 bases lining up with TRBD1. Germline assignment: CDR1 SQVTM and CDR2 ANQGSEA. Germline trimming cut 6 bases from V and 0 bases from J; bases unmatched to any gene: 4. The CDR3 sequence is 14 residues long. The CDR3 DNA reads TGCAGCGTCGGGACAGGCTTAGCCAAAAACATTCAGTACTTC. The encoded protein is CSVGTGLAKNIQYF.

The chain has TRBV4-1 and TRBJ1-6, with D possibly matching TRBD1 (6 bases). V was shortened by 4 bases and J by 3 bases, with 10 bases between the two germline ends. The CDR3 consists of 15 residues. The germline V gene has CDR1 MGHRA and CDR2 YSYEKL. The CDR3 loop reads CASSRQGIYNSPLHF. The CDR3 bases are TGCGCCAGCAGCCGTCAGGGGATCTATAATTCACCCCTCCACTTT.

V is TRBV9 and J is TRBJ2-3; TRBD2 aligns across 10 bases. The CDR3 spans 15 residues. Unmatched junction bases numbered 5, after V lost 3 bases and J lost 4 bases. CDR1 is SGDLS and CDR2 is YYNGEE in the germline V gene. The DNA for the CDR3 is TGTGCCAGCAGCGCAGCGGGGGGGCTCGCAGATACGCAGTATTTT. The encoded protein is CASSAAGGLADTQYF.

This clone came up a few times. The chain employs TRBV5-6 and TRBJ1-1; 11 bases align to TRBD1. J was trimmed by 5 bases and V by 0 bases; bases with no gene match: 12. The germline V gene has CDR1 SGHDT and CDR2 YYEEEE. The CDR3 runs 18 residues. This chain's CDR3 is CASSLVQDRGQIGTEAFF. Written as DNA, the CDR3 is TGTGCCAGCAGCTTGGTCCAGGACAGGGGGCAGATCGGGACTGAAGCTTTCTTT.

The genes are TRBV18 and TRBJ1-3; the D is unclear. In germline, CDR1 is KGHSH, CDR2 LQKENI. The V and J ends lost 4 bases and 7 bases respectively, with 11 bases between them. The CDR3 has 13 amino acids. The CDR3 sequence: CASSQASRNTIYF. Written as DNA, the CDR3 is TGTGCCAGCTCACAGGCATCGCGGAACACCATATATTTT. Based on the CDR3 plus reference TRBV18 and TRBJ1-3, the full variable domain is NAGVMQNPRHLVRRRGQEARLRCSPMKGHSHVYWYRQLPEEGLKFMVYLQKENIIDESGMPKERFSAEFPKEGPSILRIQQVVRGDSAAYFCASSQASRNTIYFGEGSWLTVV.

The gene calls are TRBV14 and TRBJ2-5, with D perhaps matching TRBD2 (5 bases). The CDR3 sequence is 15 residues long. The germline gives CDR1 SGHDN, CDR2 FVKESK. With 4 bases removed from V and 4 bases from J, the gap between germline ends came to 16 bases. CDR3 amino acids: CASSPLGERRETQYF. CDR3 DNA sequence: TGTGCCAGCAGCCCCCTCGGGGAGAGGAGAGAGACCCAGTACTTC.

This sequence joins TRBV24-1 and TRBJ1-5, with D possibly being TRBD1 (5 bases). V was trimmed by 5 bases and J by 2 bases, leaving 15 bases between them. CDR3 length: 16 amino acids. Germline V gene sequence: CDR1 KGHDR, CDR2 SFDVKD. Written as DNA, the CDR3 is TGTGCCACCAGTGCCTCCGGCCAAGGGGGCAATCAGCCCCAGCATTTT. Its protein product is CATSASGQGGNQPQHF.

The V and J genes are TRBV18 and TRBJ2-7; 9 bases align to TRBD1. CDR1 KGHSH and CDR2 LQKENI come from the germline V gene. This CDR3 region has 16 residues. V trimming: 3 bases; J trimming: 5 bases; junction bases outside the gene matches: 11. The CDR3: CASSPRGGQGWNEQYF. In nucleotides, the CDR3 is TGTGCCAGCTCACCCAGGGGGGGACAGGGCTGGAACGAGCAGTACTTC.

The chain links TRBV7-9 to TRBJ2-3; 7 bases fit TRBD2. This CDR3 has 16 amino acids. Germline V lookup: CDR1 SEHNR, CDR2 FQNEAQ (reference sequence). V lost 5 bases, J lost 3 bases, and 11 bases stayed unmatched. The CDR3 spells CASSTGPIGGTDTQYF. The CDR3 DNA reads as TGTGCCAGCAGCACGGGACCGATCGGGGGGACAGATACGCAGTATTTT.

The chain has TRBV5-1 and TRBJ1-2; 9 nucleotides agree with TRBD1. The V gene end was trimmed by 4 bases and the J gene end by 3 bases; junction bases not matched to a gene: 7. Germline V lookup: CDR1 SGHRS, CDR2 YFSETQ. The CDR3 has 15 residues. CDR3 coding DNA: TGCGCCAGCAGCGTATCAACAGGGGGCGACTATGGCTACACCTTC. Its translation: CASSVSTGGDYGYTF.

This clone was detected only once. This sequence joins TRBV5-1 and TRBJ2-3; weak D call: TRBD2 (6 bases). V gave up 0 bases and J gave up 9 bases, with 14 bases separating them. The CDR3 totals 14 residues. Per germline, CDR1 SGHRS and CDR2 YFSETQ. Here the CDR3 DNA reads TGCGCCAGCAGCTTGGACGGGGGAAAGAGCACGCAGTATTTT. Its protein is CASSLDGGKSTQYF. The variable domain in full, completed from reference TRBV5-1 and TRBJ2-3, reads KAGVTQTPRYLIKTRGQQVTLSCSPISGHRSVSWYQQTPGQGLQFLFEYFSETQRNKGNFPGRFSGRQFSNSRSEMNVSTLELGDSALYLCASSLDGGKSTQYFGPGTRLTVL.

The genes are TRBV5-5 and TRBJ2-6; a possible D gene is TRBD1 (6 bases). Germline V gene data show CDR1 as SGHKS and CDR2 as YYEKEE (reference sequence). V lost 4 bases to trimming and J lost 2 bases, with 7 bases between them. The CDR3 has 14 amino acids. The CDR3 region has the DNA TGTGCCAGCAGCCCAGGGGCTGGGGCCAACGTCCTGACTTTC. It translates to CASSPGAGANVLTF.

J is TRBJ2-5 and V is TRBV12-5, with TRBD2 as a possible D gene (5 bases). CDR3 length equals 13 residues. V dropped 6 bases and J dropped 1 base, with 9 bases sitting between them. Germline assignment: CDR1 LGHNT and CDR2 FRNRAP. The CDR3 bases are TGTGCTAGTGGCCCCGGGGTCCAAGAGACCCAGTACTTC. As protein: CASGPGVQETQYF.

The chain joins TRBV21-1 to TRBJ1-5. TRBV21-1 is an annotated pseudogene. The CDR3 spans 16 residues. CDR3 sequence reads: CASSKVRPPGNQPQHF. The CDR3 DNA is TGTGCCAGCAGCAAAGTACGCCCACCGGGCAATCAGCCCCAGCATTTT.

The CDR3: CASSLGTGENTIYF. CDR3 nucleotide sequence: TGTGCCAGCAGCCTCGGGACAGGGGAAAACACCATATATTTT. The chain links TRBV3-1 (or the pseudogene TRBV3-2) to TRBJ1-3; 10 bases map to TRBD1. This CDR3 is built from 14 residues. Trimming removed 4 bases from V and 6 bases from J; junction bases left unmatched: 3. Per the germline V gene, CDR1 is LGHDT and CDR2 is YNNKEL (reference sequence).

CDR3 region: CASSLAPGGQSSYNEQFF. The CDR3 DNA follows: TGCGCCAGCAGCTTGGCCCCGGGGGGTCAAAGCTCCTACAATGAGCAGTTCTTC. V usage is TRBV5-1 and J usage is TRBJ2-1; TRBD2 agrees at 7 bases. The germline V gene has CDR1 SGHRS and CDR2 YFSETQ. There are 18 residues in the CDR3. J lost 0 bases, V lost 0 bases, and 9 bases had no gene match.